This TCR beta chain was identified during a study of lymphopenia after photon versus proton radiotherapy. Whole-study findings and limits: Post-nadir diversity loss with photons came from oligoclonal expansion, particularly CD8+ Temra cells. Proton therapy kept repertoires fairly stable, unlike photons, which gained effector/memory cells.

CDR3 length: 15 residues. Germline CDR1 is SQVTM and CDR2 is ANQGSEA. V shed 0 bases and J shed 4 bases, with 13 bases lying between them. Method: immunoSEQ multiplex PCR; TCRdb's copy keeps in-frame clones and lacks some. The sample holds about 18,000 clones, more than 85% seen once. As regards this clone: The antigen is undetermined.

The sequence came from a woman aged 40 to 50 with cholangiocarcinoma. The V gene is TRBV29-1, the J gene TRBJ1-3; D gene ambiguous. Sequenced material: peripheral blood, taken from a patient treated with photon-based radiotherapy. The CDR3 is CSVEEGSVAGNTIYF. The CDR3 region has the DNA TGCAGCGTTGAAGAGGGGTCAGTAGCAGGAAACACCATATATTTT.